This is a list of T cell receptor beta chains from one sample in a study of T-cell reconstitution after alpha-beta-depleted transplantation in children. In TCRdb, the PCR reads were re-called with MiXCR into one record per CDR3 protein. This table has about 500,000 distinct CDR3 sequences, approximately 29% appearing once. The material sequenced was PBMCs from the stem cell graft donor, taken from the stem cell graft. These receptors were obtained from a human donor who donated a stem cell graft to a child with aplastic anemia. CDR3s include the opening cysteine and the closing phenylalanine or tryptophan. Each record gives: CDR3 protein, CDR3 DNA, V gene, D gene, J gene, clone size. D genes are given only for firm matches. Where a row states a size, it is once, few, many or the class of an expanded clone; other rows omit it.

CDR3aa: CASSLEQGGYNEQFF
CDR3nt: TGTGCCAGCAGTTTAGAACAGGGGGGGTACAATGAGCAGTTCTTC
v_gene: TRBV12-3/TRBV12-4
d_gene: NA
j_gene: TRBJ2-1
abundance: few

CDR3aa: CASSSTGNRGNEQFF
CDR3nt: TGTGCCAGCAGTTCGACAGGGAATAGGGGGAATGAGCAGTTCTTC
v_gene: TRBV18
d_gene: TRBD1
j_gene: TRBJ2-1
abundance: few

CDR3aa: CASSTPGQGNGYTF
CDR3nt: TGTGCCAGCAGCACTCCGGGACAGGGGAATGGCTACACCTTC
v_gene: TRBV7-2
d_gene: TRBD1
j_gene: TRBJ1-2
abundance: few

CDR3aa: CASSLSGAENTEAFF
CDR3nt: TGTGCCAGCAGCTTATCAGGGGCGGAGAACACTGAAGCTTTCTTT
v_gene: TRBV7-2
d_gene: NA
j_gene: TRBJ1-1
abundance: few

CDR3aa: CASKGIGDSYGYTF
CDR3nt: TGTGCCAGCAAGGGAATCGGCGACTCCTATGGCTACACCTTC
v_gene: TRBV11-2
d_gene: NA
j_gene: TRBJ1-2
abundance: NA

CDR3aa: CASSYATSGGQETQYF
CDR3nt: TGTGCCAGCAGTTACGCGACTAGCGGGGGCCAAGAGACCCAGTACTTC
v_gene: TRBV6-5
d_gene: TRBD2
j_gene: TRBJ2-5
abundance: NA

CDR3aa: CASSLGPTDPYGYTF
CDR3nt: TGTGCCAGCAGCTTGGGCCCAACGGATCCCTATGGCTACACCTTC
v_gene: TRBV5-5
d_gene: NA
j_gene: TRBJ1-2
abundance: NA

CDR3aa: CASSYPRANTGELFF
CDR3nt: TGTGCCAGCAGTTACCCCAGGGCGAACACCGGGGAGCTGTTTTTT
v_gene: TRBV6-5
d_gene: NA
j_gene: TRBJ2-2
abundance: NA

CDR3aa: CASSPSSGYGNTIYF
CDR3nt: TGTGCCAGCTCACCATCGAGTGGTTATGGAAACACCATATATTTT
v_gene: TRBV18
d_gene: NA
j_gene: TRBJ1-3
abundance: NA

CDR3aa: CSARGPRGNTEAFF
CDR3nt: TGCAGTGCTAGAGGCCCCCGGGGGAACACTGAAGCTTTCTTT
v_gene: TRBV20-1
d_gene: NA
j_gene: TRBJ1-1
abundance: few

CDR3aa: CATTGLAGSNEQFF
CDR3nt: TGCGCCACCACGGGACTAGCGGGGTCTAATGAGCAGTTCTTC
v_gene: TRBV10-2
d_gene: TRBD2
j_gene: TRBJ2-1
abundance: few

CDR3aa: CASSYESRDRARCYTF
CDR3nt: TGTGCCAGCAGTTACGAATCCCGGGACAGGGCCCGCTGCTACACCTTC
v_gene: TRBV6-5
d_gene: TRBD1
j_gene: TRBJ1-2
abundance: NA

CDR3aa: CASSLEASGSSGLTGELFF
CDR3nt: TGCGCCAGCAGCTTGGAGGCTAGCGGGAGTTCGGGCCTCACCGGGGAGCTGTTTTTT
v_gene: TRBV5-1
d_gene: TRBD2
j_gene: TRBJ2-2
abundance: NA

CDR3aa: CASSQGYRLDTQYF
CDR3nt: TGCGCCAGCAGCCAAGGGTATCGTTTAGATACGCAGTATTTT
v_gene: TRBV4-3
d_gene: NA
j_gene: TRBJ2-3
abundance: few

CDR3aa: CASARGRAVGELFF
CDR3nt: TGTGCCAGCGCCCGTGGGAGGGCCGTCGGGGAGCTGTTTTTT
v_gene: TRBV12-3/TRBV12-4
d_gene: TRBD2
j_gene: TRBJ2-2
abundance: NA

CDR3aa: CASSYSEEAEDNLWTQYF
CDR3nt: TGTGCCAGCAGTTACTCCGAAGAAGCTGAGGACAACCTGTGGACCCAGTACTTC
v_gene: TRBV6-2/TRBV6-3
d_gene: NA
j_gene: TRBJ2-5
abundance: few

CDR3aa: CAWSPGGGWNEQFF
CDR3nt: TGTGCCTGGAGTCCAGGCGGGGGGTGGAATGAGCAGTTCTTC
v_gene: TRBV30
d_gene: TRBD2
j_gene: TRBJ2-1
abundance: NA

CDR3aa: CASSSTWDNEQFF
CDR3nt: TGTGCCAGCAGCTCGACCTGGGACAATGAGCAGTTCTTC
v_gene: TRBV11-2
d_gene: NA
j_gene: TRBJ2-1
abundance: NA

CDR3aa: CSARDAGSGRGNTGELFF
CDR3nt: TGCAGTGCTAGAGATGCGGGGAGCGGGAGGGGGAACACCGGGGAGCTGTTTTTT
v_gene: TRBV20-1
d_gene: TRBD2
j_gene: TRBJ2-2
abundance: NA

CDR3aa: CASSARQGAGYGYTF
CDR3nt: TGCGCCAGCAGCGCCAGACAGGGGGCGGGCTATGGCTACACCTTC
v_gene: TRBV5-1
d_gene: TRBD1
j_gene: TRBJ1-2
abundance: NA

CDR3aa: CSAGQGEIRGYTF
CDR3nt: TGCAGTGCTGGACAGGGGGAGATTCGCGGCTACACCTTC
v_gene: TRBV20-1
d_gene: TRBD1
j_gene: TRBJ1-2
abundance: NA

CDR3aa: CASSERQGDEKLFF
CDR3nt: TGTGCCAGCAGCGAACGACAGGGTGATGAAAAACTGTTTTTT
v_gene: TRBV7-2
d_gene: TRBD1
j_gene: TRBJ1-4
abundance: NA

CDR3aa: CASSYTGTGRSPLHF
CDR3nt: TGTGCCAGCAGCTACACCGGGACAGGGAGATCACCCCTCCACTTT
v_gene: TRBV6-5
d_gene: TRBD1
j_gene: TRBJ1-6
abundance: NA

CDR3aa: CSVSWLAGNEQFF
CDR3nt: TGCAGTGTCTCTTGGCTAGCGGGGAATGAGCAGTTCTTC
v_gene: TRBV20-1
d_gene: TRBD2
j_gene: TRBJ2-1
abundance: few

CDR3aa: CSARQEDQPQHF
CDR3nt: TGCAGTGCTAGACAGGAGGATCAGCCCCAGCATTTT
v_gene: TRBV20-1
d_gene: NA
j_gene: TRBJ1-5
abundance: few

CDR3aa: CSVDNLRAGDVVETQYF
CDR3nt: TGCAGCGTTGACAATCTGCGAGCGGGAGACGTTGTAGAGACCCAGTACTTC
v_gene: TRBV29-1
d_gene: TRBD2
j_gene: TRBJ2-5
abundance: once

CDR3aa: CASSPQPGQGTGNQPQHF
CDR3nt: TGTGCCAGCTCACCACAACCGGGACAGGGAACGGGCAATCAGCCCCAGCATTTT
v_gene: TRBV18
d_gene: TRBD1
j_gene: TRBJ1-5
abundance: NA

CDR3aa: CASSRQGRGDTQYF
CDR3nt: TGTGCCAGCAGCCGACAGGGAAGGGGCGATACGCAGTATTTT
v_gene: TRBV14
d_gene: TRBD1
j_gene: TRBJ2-3
abundance: NA

CDR3aa: CASSLEGSGSWHYEQYF
CDR3nt: TGTGCCAGCAGCTTGGAAGGTAGCGGGAGTTGGCACTACGAGCAGTACTTC
v_gene: TRBV5-5
d_gene: TRBD2
j_gene: TRBJ2-7
abundance: once

CDR3aa: CSASLTGGSYEQYF
CDR3nt: TGCAGTGCTTCTCTAACGGGAGGTTCCTACGAGCAGTACTTC
v_gene: TRBV20-1
d_gene: TRBD2
j_gene: TRBJ2-7
abundance: NA

CDR3aa: CATSDRAINEKLFF
CDR3nt: TGTGCCACCAGCGACAGAGCGATAAATGAAAAACTGTTTTTT
v_gene: TRBV24-1
d_gene: NA
j_gene: TRBJ1-4
abundance: NA

CDR3aa: CASSHSGQANTEAFF
CDR3nt: TGTGCCAGCAGCCATTCGGGACAGGCGAACACTGAAGCTTTCTTT
v_gene: TRBV16
d_gene: TRBD1
j_gene: TRBJ1-1
abundance: NA

CDR3aa: CASSASGTGVQPQHF
CDR3nt: TGTGCCAGCAGTGCCTCCGGGACAGGAGTTCAGCCCCAGCATTTT
v_gene: TRBV27
d_gene: TRBD1
j_gene: TRBJ1-5
abundance: few

CDR3aa: CASSLGSGSGYGYTF
CDR3nt: TGTGCCAGCAGCCTTGGAAGTGGCAGCGGCTATGGCTACACCTTC
v_gene: TRBV7-9
d_gene: NA
j_gene: TRBJ1-2
abundance: NA

CDR3aa: CSAPPDRELRGYTF
CDR3nt: TGCAGTGCTCCTCCTGACAGGGAACTTCGTGGCTACACCTTC
v_gene: TRBV20-1
d_gene: TRBD1
j_gene: TRBJ1-2
abundance: few

CDR3aa: CSAKTLAPQETQYF
CDR3nt: TGCAGTGCTAAGACACTAGCGCCGCAAGAGACCCAGTACTTC
v_gene: TRBV20-1
d_gene: TRBD2
j_gene: TRBJ2-5
abundance: few

CDR3aa: CASSYTTSTDNTGELFF
CDR3nt: TGTGCCAGCAGTTACACTACAAGCACCGATAACACCGGGGAGCTGTTTTTT
v_gene: TRBV2
d_gene: NA
j_gene: TRBJ2-2
abundance: NA

CDR3aa: CACGRQGRDTEAFF
CDR3nt: TGTGCCTGCGGCCGACAGGGAAGAGACACTGAAGCTTTCTTT
v_gene: TRBV30
d_gene: TRBD1
j_gene: TRBJ1-1
abundance: NA

CDR3aa: CASSQETLAGGHKNTGELFF
CDR3nt: TGTGCCAGCAGCCAAGAAACACTAGCGGGAGGCCACAAGAACACCGGGGAGCTGTTTTTT
v_gene: TRBV14
d_gene: TRBD2
j_gene: TRBJ2-2
abundance: NA